This passage covers 30 T cell receptor beta chains from one sample sequenced in a study of T cell changes during pregnancy in multiple sclerosis. Profiling relied on immunoSEQ multiplex PCR, and the TCRdb table lists in-frame clones only, not all of them. The sample holds about 99,000 clones; about 94% are singletons and the top ten take roughly 0.99%. This specimen consisted of peripheral blood, obtained after pregnancy. Receptors were obtained from a female donor with multiple sclerosis, enrolled in a pregnancy study.

The J gene is TRBJ2-3, the V gene TRBV19, with 8 bases lining up with TRBD1. Germline V CDR1 and CDR2: LNHDA, SQIVND (reference sequence). The V segment lost 5 bases and the J segment 4 bases; nucleotides outside the gene matches: 11. The CDR3 loop spans 16 amino acids. CDR3 sequence: CASSAGQGIAADTQYF. The CDR3 DNA is TGTGCCAGTAGTGCAGGACAGGGTATTGCGGCAGATACGCAGTATTTT.

This sequence joins TRBV12-1 and TRBJ2-2; the table's TRBD2 call for D was not verified on the DNA. TRBV12-1 is a documented pseudogene. The CDR3 spans 14 residues. CDR3 sequence (DNA): TGTGCCAGCAGCTTTCTAGCGGGAGAGGGGGAGCTGTTTTTT. Amino acid sequence: CASSFLAGEGELFF.

As regards this clone: The same CDR3 can be traced to other DNA sequences in this sample. The chain uses TRBV28 and TRBJ2-7, with D perhaps matching TRBD1 (6 bases). V was cut by 5 bases and J by 1 base, with 6 bases left in between. This CDR3 comprises 12 residues. Germline CDR1 and CDR2: MDHEN and SYDVKM. DNA for the CDR3: TGTGCCAGCAGTCAGGGGTCCTACGAGCAGTACTTC. This gives the protein CASSQGSYEQYF.

The chain combines TRBV28 with TRBJ2-7, with 8 bases matching TRBD1. Germline V CDR1 and CDR2: MDHEN, SYDVKM. The CDR3 extends over 14 amino acids. The trim removed 6 bases at V and 6 bases at J, leaving 10 bases unmatched. The CDR3 coding sequence is TGTGCCAGCAGGGCAGGGGGCGCCCCCCGCGAGCAGTACTTC. The encoded protein is CASRAGGAPREQYF. Full variable domain (outside the CDR3, taken from reference TRBV28 and TRBJ2-7): DVKVTQSSRYLVKRTGEKVFLECVQDMDHENMFWYRQDPGLGLRLIYFSYDVKMKEKGDIPEGYSVSREKKERFSLILESASTNQTSMYLCASRAGGAPREQYFGPGTRLTVT.

The CDR3: CASSSPGSSGSWADTQYF. The CDR3 DNA is TGTGCCAGCAGCTCGCCGGGTTCTAGCGGGAGTTGGGCAGATACGCAGTATTTT. The gene calls are TRBV5-4 and TRBJ2-3; TRBD2 matches at 10 bases. Germline V gives CDR1 SGHNT, CDR2 YYREEE (reference sequence). The CDR3 totals 18 residues. V lost 3 bases and J lost 4; bases outside the gene matches: 14.

The V and J genes are TRBV4-1 and TRBJ2-1; no reliable D call. Germline loops: CDR1 MGHRA, CDR2 YSYEKL. V lost 0 bases and J 5 bases, leaving 14 bases between the germline ends. This CDR3 is built from 16 residues. CDR3 sequence: CASSQDGSTNNNEQFF. The CDR3 region has the DNA TGCGCCAGCAGCCAAGATGGCTCAACTAACAACAATGAGCAGTTCTTC.

This clone occurred once. The chain employs TRBV2 and TRBJ2-7; D is possibly TRBD1 (5 bases). The CDR3 covers 12 residues. Trimming removed 8 bases at V and 3 bases at J, with 11 bases between. Germline V CDR1 and CDR2: SNHLY, FYNNEI. As DNA, the CDR3 is TGTGCCAGCTGCAGGGTCCTCTACGAGCAGTACTTC. Translation: CASCRVLYEQYF. The full variable domain, rest sourced from reference TRBV2 and TRBJ2-7, is EPEVTQTPSHQVTQMGQEVILRCVPISNHLYFYWYRQILGQKVEFLVSFYNNEISEKSEIFDDQFSVERPDGSNFTLKIRSTKLEDSAMYFCASCRVLYEQYFGPGTRLTVT.

The V gene is TRBV19, the J gene TRBJ2-7; 9 nucleotides match TRBD1. CDR3 size: 15 residues. Germline CDR1 reads LNHDA; CDR2 reads SQIVND (reference sequence). The V segment lost 5 bases and the J segment 4 bases; nucleotides outside the gene matches: 9. Here the CDR3 DNA reads TGTGCCAGTAGTTTTGGGACAGGGCCTCTATACGAGCAGTACTTC. It yields the protein CASSFGTGPLYEQYF.

V gene TRBV28 combines with J gene TRBJ2-7, with 9 positions matching TRBD1. J gave up 0 bases and V 6 bases, and 6 bases lay outside the gene matches. The CDR3 runs 15 residues. Per the germline V gene, CDR1 is MDHEN and CDR2 is SYDVKM. The CDR3, as DNA: TGTGCCAGCAGCTGGGACAGGGACCGCTCCTACGAGCAGTACTTC. It codes for CASSWDRDRSYEQYF.

This sequence joins TRBV5-1 and TRBJ2-1; 9 bases fit TRBD2. The CDR3 is made up of 19 amino acids. CDR1 is SGHRS and CDR2 is YFSETQ in the germline V gene. Trimming at V came to 0 bases and at J to 5 bases, leaving 15 bases not matched to a gene. In DNA form, the CDR3 reads TGCGCCAGCAGCTTGGAGGCGGGAGGGCCTGCCGGGGTTAACAATGAGCAGTTCTTC. Amino acid sequence: CASSLEAGGPAGVNNEQFF.

The chain carries TRBV27 and TRBJ1-1; 7 nucleotides match TRBD1. The CDR3 extends over 14 amino acids. CDR1 MNHEY and CDR2 SMNVEV come from the germline V gene (reference sequence). Losses at the gene ends were 6 bases for V and 1 base for J; bases not matched to a gene: 5. The CDR3 sequence: CASRSTGPNTEAFF. Written as DNA, the CDR3 is TGTGCCAGCAGATCGACAGGGCCGAACACTGAAGCTTTCTTT.

This clone has a handful of counts. The chain links TRBV19 to TRBJ2-1, with a tentative D call TRBD2 (5 bases). The germline V gene has CDR1 LNHDA and CDR2 SQIVND (reference sequence). The germline V and J ends were trimmed by 4 bases and 2 bases, with 6 bases remaining between them. The CDR3 contains 13 residues. This chain's CDR3 is CASSTGTYNEQFF. The CDR3 coding sequence is TGTGCCAGTAGTACCGGGACCTACAATGAGCAGTTCTTC.

The rearrangement links TRBV5-8 to TRBJ1-1, with D perhaps TRBD1 (6 bases). The CDR3 is 15 residues long. The V end lost 4 bases, the J end lost 1 base, and 14 bases lay between the germline ends. The germline CDR1 and CDR2 sequences are SGHTS and YDEGEE. Written as DNA, the CDR3 is TGTGCCAGCAGCCCCGGGACAATGACGAACACTGAAGCTTTCTTT. Residues: CASSPGTMTNTEAFF.

The chain joins TRBV9 to TRBJ1-3; D is perhaps TRBD1 (6 bases). Germline V gene lookup returns CDR1 SGDLS and CDR2 YYNGEE. This CDR3 is 12 amino acids long. V was clipped by 7 bases and J by 3 bases, with 8 bases between them. CDR3 in amino acids: CASGQHGNTIYF. The DNA of the CDR3 is TGTGCCAGCGGACAGCATGGAAACACCATATATTTT.

The chain employs TRBV11-2 and TRBJ1-1; 8 bases match TRBD1. This CDR3 contains 13 residues. V lost 5 bases and J lost 4; bases outside the gene matches: 3. CDR1 and CDR2 (germline): SGHAT, FQNNGV. CDR3 nucleotides: TGTGCCAGCAGCGGACAGGGAGGCACTGAAGCTTTCTTT. The encoded protein is CASSGQGGTEAFF.

The chain uses TRBV4-3 and TRBJ2-7; 8 bases align to TRBD2. CDR1 LGHNA and CDR2 YSLEER come from the germline V gene. V was pared by 0 bases and J by 4 bases, with 5 bases of the junction left unmatched. The CDR3 has 15 residues. This CDR3 reads CASSQEAGEIYEQYF. The CDR3 DNA sequence: TGCGCCAGCAGCCAAGAAGCGGGAGAAATTTACGAGCAGTACTTC.

The V gene is TRBV27, the J gene TRBJ2-1; D is ambiguous. The CDR3 is made up of 12 amino acids. CDR1 and CDR2 (germline): MNHEY, SMNVEV (reference sequence). V lost 6 bases and J 6 bases, leaving 9 bases between the germline ends. The CDR3 DNA follows: TGTGCCAGCAGGTTCGGTAGCAATGAGCAGTTCTTC. Translated: CASRFGSNEQFF.

The rearrangement joins TRBV19 to TRBJ1-2, with TRBD1 as a possible D gene (6 bases). V dropped 0 bases and J dropped 5 bases, with 13 bases sitting between them. Per the germline V gene, CDR1 is LNHDA and CDR2 is SQIVND (reference sequence). The CDR3 runs 15 residues. Here the CDR3 DNA reads TGTGCCAGTAGTATAGAGAGGCAGGGGAGATATGGCTACACCTTC. It yields the protein CASSIERQGRYGYTF. Filled out from reference TRBV19 and TRBJ1-2, the complete variable domain reads DGGITQSPKYLFRKEGQNVTLSCEQNLNHDAMYWYRQDPGQGLRLIYYSQIVNDFQKGDIAEGYSVSREKKESFPLTVTSAQKNPTAFYLCASSIERQGRYGYTFGSGTRLTVV.

The chain has TRBV28 and TRBJ2-5; 7 bases line up with TRBD2. Germline CDR1 reads MDHEN; CDR2 reads SYDVKM. Germline trimming cut 2 bases from V and 7 bases from J; bases unmatched to any gene: 4. CDR3 length: 13 residues. This CDR3 is CASSLREEGTQYF. CDR3 nucleotides: TGTGCCAGCAGTTTACGGGAGGAAGGGACCCAGTACTTC.

This clone was found once. V and J are TRBV21-1 and TRBJ2-1; the table gives TRBD2 as D, unverified against the DNA. TRBV21-1 is a recognized pseudogene. The CDR3 extends over 15 amino acids. The CDR3 DNA reads TGTGCCAGCAGCTCACCGGGACTGGTATACAATGAGCAGTTCTTC. Amino acid sequence: CASSSPGLVYNEQFF.

This clone was observed once. The V gene is TRBV7-9, the J gene TRBJ2-7, with 7 bases matching TRBD1. Trimming took 4 bases from V and 4 from J; bases not matched to a gene: 7. The CDR3 loop spans 14 amino acids. Germline loops: CDR1 SEHNR, CDR2 FQNEAQ (reference sequence). CDR3 DNA: TGTGCCAGCAGCTCCCAGGGGGTTCAATACGAGCAGTACTTC. Its translation: CASSSQGVQYEQYF.

The chain carries TRBV9 and TRBJ1-4; TRBD1 agrees at 7 bases. The CDR3 length is 15 residues. V shed 3 bases, J shed 5 bases, and the junction held 7 bases outside the gene matches. Germline CDR1 reads SGDLS; CDR2 reads YYNGEE. This chain's CDR3 is CASSAQGQTNEKLFF. In DNA form, the CDR3 reads TGTGCCAGCAGCGCCCAGGGACAGACCAATGAAAAACTGTTTTTT.

The sample holds one count of this clone. The V call is TRBV5-4, the J call TRBJ1-1; perhaps TRBD1 as D (6 bases). The germline V gene has CDR1 SGHNT and CDR2 YYREEE (reference sequence). V was cut by 2 bases and J by 2 bases, with 10 bases left in between. CDR3 length: 14 amino acids. The CDR3 DNA is TGTGCCAGCAGCTTAGGGACACTTAACACTGAAGCTTTCTTT. Its translation is CASSLGTLNTEAFF.

This chain links TRBV2 with TRBJ1-1; TRBD1 aligns across 8 bases. This CDR3 contains 15 residues. Germline assignment: CDR1 SNHLY and CDR2 FYNNEI. J gave up 6 bases and V 3 bases, and 9 bases lay outside the gene matches. CDR3 residues: CASSDGARGPSEAFF. CDR3 DNA: TGTGCCAGCAGTGACGGGGCCAGGGGGCCGTCTGAAGCTTTCTTT.

This clone has a single count. The rearrangement uses TRBV5-5 and TRBJ2-7; 7 bases match TRBD2. Germline CDR1 SGHKS, CDR2 YYEKEE (reference sequence). The CDR3 is 15 residues long. Trimming took 1 base from V and 1 from J; bases not matched to a gene: 5. The CDR3 DNA follows: TGTGCCAGCAGCTTGTCGGGGGGAGAGTCCTACGAGCAGTACTTC. This codes for CASSLSGGESYEQYF.

The chain couples TRBV7-9 to TRBJ1-2; D remains unclear. Trimming stripped 5 bases from V and 3 bases from J, with 4 bases between. Germline CDR1 and CDR2: SEHNR and FQNEAQ (reference sequence). This CDR3 comprises 11 residues. The CDR3 sequence: CASSPYYGYTF. The DNA of the CDR3 is TGTGCCAGCAGCCCTTACTATGGCTACACCTTC.

Regarding this clone: Other DNA sequences within the sample encode an identical CDR3. The chain links TRBV7-9 to TRBJ2-1, with 7 bases matching TRBD2. This CDR3 has 15 amino acids. Trimming at V came to 5 bases and at J to 1 base, leaving 5 bases not matched to a gene. Germline CDR1 and CDR2: SEHNR and FQNEAQ (reference sequence). CDR3 in amino acids: CASSPSGASYNEQFF. In DNA form, the CDR3 reads TGTGCCAGCAGCCCGAGCGGGGCTTCCTACAATGAGCAGTTCTTC.

The chain is built from TRBV4-1 and TRBJ2-7, with 8 positions matching TRBD1. CDR1 is MGHRA, CDR2 YSYEKL, per germline. The CDR3 has 13 residues. Losses at the gene ends were 0 bases for V and 8 bases for J; bases not matched to a gene: 3. The CDR3 DNA reads as TGCGCCAGCAGCCAAGAACGGACAGGGAAGCAGTACTTC. It specifies CASSQERTGKQYF.

The chain couples TRBV6-5 to TRBJ1-5; tentative D call: TRBD1 (5 bases). Germline CDR1 reads MNHEY; CDR2 reads SVGAGI. The CDR3 has 15 residues. V was clipped by 0 bases and J by 5 bases, with 11 bases between them. The CDR3 spells CASSYSAGLYQPQHF. Written as DNA, the CDR3 is TGTGCCAGCAGTTACTCAGCAGGGTTATATCAGCCCCAGCATTTT.

This chain connects TRBV7-9 to TRBJ2-1, with D possibly matching TRBD2 (6 bases). The V gene lost 5 bases and the J gene lost 7 bases, with 21 bases spanning the gap. This CDR3 is built from 16 residues. CDR1 is SEHNR and CDR2 is FQNEAQ in the germline V gene (reference sequence). The CDR3 region has the DNA TGTGCCAGCAGCCCCCACAACTCGGGACTTCCAAATGAGCAGTTCTTC. Residues: CASSPHNSGLPNEQFF.